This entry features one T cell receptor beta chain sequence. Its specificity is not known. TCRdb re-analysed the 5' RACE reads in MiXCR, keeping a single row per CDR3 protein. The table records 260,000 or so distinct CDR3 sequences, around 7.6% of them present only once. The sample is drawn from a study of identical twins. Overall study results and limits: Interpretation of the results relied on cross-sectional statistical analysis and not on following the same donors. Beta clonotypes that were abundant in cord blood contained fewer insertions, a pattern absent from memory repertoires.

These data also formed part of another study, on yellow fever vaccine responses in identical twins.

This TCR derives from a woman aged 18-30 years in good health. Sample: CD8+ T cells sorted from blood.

CDR3 in amino acids: CASSQGQWESSYNSPLHF. The CDR3 DNA follows: TGTGCCTCCAGCCAAGGTCAGTGGGAGAGCTCCTATAATTCACCCCTCCACTTT. This rearrangement joins TRBV3-1 to TRBJ1-6; D gene ambiguous. V was pared by 11 bases and J by 0 bases, with 23 bases between. The germline gives CDR1 LGHDT, CDR2 YNNKEL (reference sequence). This CDR3 has 18 amino acids.